These 22 T cell receptor beta chains were sequenced from one sample in a study of control samples from healthy donors and cancer patients. Repertoires were generated with immunoSEQ multiplex PCR, while TCRdb's copy carries only in-frame clones and drops some. Of 90,000 to 100,000 clones in the sample, about nine tenths were seen once. The material sequenced was blood. The receptors were gathered from a woman aged 18 to 35 in good health.

The chain couples TRBV10-3 to TRBJ2-5; 10 nucleotides align to TRBD1. The CDR3 consists of 15 residues. The J segment lost 2 bases and the V segment lost 8 bases, leaving 8 bases of the junction unmatched. Per the germline V gene, CDR1 is ENHRY and CDR2 is SYGVKD. CDR3 DNA sequence: TGTGCCATCTCTGCCCAGGACAGGGGGCAAGAGACCCAGTACTTC. Encoded protein: CAISAQDRGQETQYF.

This clone appeared once. Germline and junction disagree at one end, which may indicate a read error. The V call is TRBV11-2, the J call TRBJ1-1; D remains ambiguous. Germline CDR1 SGHAT, CDR2 FQNNGV. The CDR3 has 10 amino acids. The CDR3 sequence: CASSSRRAHF. The CDR3 region has the DNA TGTGCCAGCAGCTCCCGGCGGGCCCACTTT.

The rearrangement joins TRBV23-1 to TRBJ2-7; tentatively, D is TRBD1 or TRBD2 (5 bases each). TRBV23-1 is marked as an open reading frame, function uncertain. CDR3 length: 19 amino acids. Trimming cost V 6 bases and J 3 bases, with 30 bases left between them. In nucleotides, the CDR3 is TGCGCCAGCAGCAATCAATCGATTTTATCGGGGCCGGACCACTACGAGCAGTACTTC. Its translation: CASSNQSILSGPDHYEQYF.

This clone was detected only a few times. This chain joins TRBV20-1 and TRBJ1-1, with a tentative D call TRBD1 (5 bases). Germline V lookup: CDR1 DFQATT, CDR2 SNEGSKA (reference sequence). The V end lost 3 bases, the J end lost 4 bases, and 9 bases lay between the germline ends. The CDR3 has 12 residues. CDR3 coding DNA: TGCAGTGCTAGTAGGCAGGGCACTGAAGCTTTCTTT. This encodes CSASRQGTEAFF.

The chain employs TRBV14 and TRBJ2-1; D might be TRBD1 or TRBD2, each matching 5 bases. Germline CDR1 and CDR2: SGHDN and FVKESK. The CDR3 has 15 residues. V dropped 0 bases and J dropped 4 bases, with 10 bases sitting between them. CDR3 in DNA: TGTGCCAGCAGCCAAGAGACAGACTATTACAATGAGCAGTTCTTC. Its translation: CASSQETDYYNEQFF. Full variable domain (remainder filled in from reference TRBV14 and TRBJ2-1): EAGVTQFPSHSVIEKGQTVTLRCDPISGHDNLYWYRRVMGKEIKFLLHFVKESKQDESGMPNNRFLAERTGGTYSTLKVQPAELEDSGVYFCASSQETDYYNEQFFGPGTRLTVL.

The chain recombines TRBV4-1 with TRBJ2-3; 10 bases are a match to TRBD1. V lost 4 bases, J lost 5 bases, and 12 bases stayed unmatched. CDR1 MGHRA and CDR2 YSYEKL come from the germline V gene. CDR3 size: 17 residues. CDR3 coding DNA: TGCGCCAGCAGCCTAGCCGGGACAGGGGATTTTGTAGATACGCAGTATTTT. This gives the protein CASSLAGTGDFVDTQYF.

The chain employs TRBV14 and TRBJ1-2; D is uncertain. V was trimmed by 6 bases and J by 7 bases, leaving 15 bases between them. The germline gives CDR1 SGHDN, CDR2 FVKESK. The CDR3 spans 13 residues. The DNA for the CDR3 is TGTGCCAGCAGTCCCTTTGATGGGTCTGGCTACACCTTC. Translation gives CASSPFDGSGYTF. Drawing the rest from reference TRBV14 and TRBJ1-2, the complete variable domain is EAGVTQFPSHSVIEKGQTVTLRCDPISGHDNLYWYRRVMGKEIKFLLHFVKESKQDESGMPNNRFLAERTGGTYSTLKVQPAELEDSGVYFCASSPFDGSGYTFGSGTRLTVV.

The chain employs TRBV27 and TRBJ1-4; possibly TRBD1 for D (5 bases). The germline CDR1 and CDR2 sequences are MNHEY and SMNVEV (reference sequence). V was cut by 0 bases and J by 8 bases, with 13 bases left in between. The CDR3 is made up of 15 amino acids. CDR3 sequence reads: CASSLSQGGEEKLFF. The DNA of the CDR3 is TGTGCCAGCAGTTTATCTCAGGGAGGAGAGGAAAAACTGTTTTTT.

This rearrangement joins TRBV27 to TRBJ2-7; D gene unclear. Looked up from germline, CDR1 is MNHEY and CDR2 is SMNVEV (reference sequence). This CDR3 has 13 residues. The germline V and J ends were trimmed by 5 bases and 7 bases, with 15 bases remaining between them. CDR3 loop: CASSPTVLVEQYF. The CDR3 DNA is TGTGCCAGCAGTCCCACAGTATTAGTAGAGCAGTACTTC.

This chain joins TRBV7-2 and TRBJ2-3; weak D call: TRBD2 (6 bases). The germline V gene has CDR1 SGHTA and CDR2 FQGNSA. Trimming took 4 bases from V and 5 from J, leaving 16 bases between them. The CDR3 is 15 residues long. CDR3 in DNA: TGTGCCAGCAGCTCATTGCGGGGCAGGATAGATACGCAGTATTTT. It translates to CASSSLRGRIDTQYF.

V usage is TRBV10-1 and J usage is TRBJ2-5; TRBD2 is a possible D gene (6 bases). Trimming removed 5 bases at V and 4 bases at J, with 20 bases between. The CDR3 loop spans 16 amino acids. CDR1 and CDR2 (germline): WNHNN, SYGVQD (reference sequence). This chain's CDR3 is CASSPQTSSDRETQYF. The CDR3 bases are TGCGCCAGCAGTCCCCAGACTAGTTCGGACCGAGAGACCCAGTACTTC.

This CDR3 is CASSFHRDNQPQHF. The DNA for the CDR3 is TGTGCCAGCAGTTTCCACAGGGACAATCAGCCCCAGCATTTT. The gene calls are TRBV6-5 and TRBJ1-5, with D possibly TRBD1 on 6 matching bases. Trimming took off 4 bases at V and 3 bases at J, with 10 bases between the two ends. The length of the CDR3 is 14 residues. The V gene's germline CDR1 is MNHEY and CDR2 SVGAGI.

The chain links TRBV7-8 to TRBJ2-4; D unclear. Germline V gene data show CDR1 as SGHVS and CDR2 as FQNEAQ. The V end lost 3 bases, the J end lost 5 bases, and 2 bases lay between the germline ends. The CDR3 consists of 11 residues. Here the CDR3 DNA reads TGTGCCAGCAGCTTCCAAAACATTCAGTACTTC. Amino acid sequence: CASSFQNIQYF.

In the case of this clone: One junction end disagrees with the germline gene, perhaps due to a read error. The chain has TRBV5-1 and TRBJ1-6, with D perhaps TRBD1 (5 bases). Germline lookup yields CDR1 SGHRS and CDR2 YFSETQ. The CDR3 is 18 residues long. CDR3 region: CASGLSSRQSSYNSPLHF. The DNA for the CDR3 is TGCGCCAGCGGCTTGTCATCCCGACAGAGCTCCTATAATTCACCCCTCCACTTT.

CDR3 sequence reads: CASSLESKETQYF. Written as DNA, the CDR3 is TGCGCCAGCAGCTTGGAGAGTAAAGAGACCCAGTACTTC. The chain carries TRBV5-1 and TRBJ2-5; D uncertain. The V end was cut by 0 bases, the J end by 3 bases, with 6 bases between. This CDR3 has 13 residues. In germline, CDR1 is SGHRS, CDR2 YFSETQ.

The gene calls are TRBV12-3 or TRBV12-4 and TRBJ2-7; D is possibly TRBD1 (5 bases). V was trimmed by 4 bases and J by 3 bases, leaving 10 bases between them. The CDR3 runs 13 residues. The CDR3 sequence is CASSSRQSYEQYF. CDR3 nucleotide sequence: TGTGCCAGCAGTTCGAGACAGAGCTACGAGCAGTACTTC.

The chain has TRBV6-5 and TRBJ1-4; the D gene is possibly TRBD1 (5 bases). V was pared by 6 bases and J by 6 bases, with 14 bases between. Germline CDR1 is MNHEY and CDR2 is SVGAGI. The CDR3 consists of 14 residues. The CDR3 reads CASSLLEGYEKLFF. DNA for the CDR3: TGTGCCAGCAGCTTATTAGAGGGGTATGAAAAACTGTTTTTT.

The chain links TRBV9 to TRBJ2-2, with 7 bases lining up with TRBD1. Germline trimming cut 2 bases from V and 4 bases from J; bases unmatched to any gene: 11. Germline V gene data show CDR1 as SGDLS and CDR2 as YYNGEE. The CDR3 has 17 amino acids. CDR3 nucleotide sequence: TGTGCCAGCAGCGTCGGGGACAGCCTCATGGGCACCGGGGAGCTGTTTTTT. Translation: CASSVGDSLMGTGELFF.

The V and J genes are TRBV27 and TRBJ1-2; D uncertain. The germline V and J ends were trimmed by 5 bases and 0 bases, with 16 bases remaining between them. CDR1 and CDR2 (germline): MNHEY, SMNVEV (reference sequence). The CDR3 length is 16 residues. This chain's CDR3 is CASSTQTGISNYGYTF. The CDR3 nucleotides are TGTGCCAGCAGTACTCAGACGGGAATATCTAACTATGGCTACACCTTC.

V and J are TRBV4-2 and TRBJ2-7, with TRBD1 identical over 12 bases. Losses at the gene ends were 1 base for V and 5 bases for J; bases not matched to a gene: 6. CDR3 length equals 16 residues. Germline CDR1 LGHNA, CDR2 YNFKEQ. The CDR3 protein is CASSQVEGTGGNEQYF. The CDR3 nucleotides read TGTGCCAGCAGCCAAGTCGAGGGGACAGGGGGCAACGAGCAGTACTTC.

The rearrangement links TRBV5-8 to TRBJ2-1, with D possibly being TRBD2 (5 bases). V lost 4 bases to trimming and J lost 0 bases, with 14 bases between them. CDR3 length: 16 residues. Germline V gene sequence: CDR1 SGHTS, CDR2 YDEGEE. The CDR3 loop is CASSRGFTSSYNEQFF. CDR3 DNA sequence: TGTGCCAGCAGCCGCGGGTTCACAAGCTCCTACAATGAGCAGTTCTTC. Filled out from reference TRBV5-8 and TRBJ2-1, the complete variable domain reads EAGVTQSPTHLIKTRGQQATLRCSPISGHTSVYWYQQALGLGLQFLLWYDEGEERNRGNFPPRFSGRQFPNYSSELNVNALELEDSALYLCASSRGFTSSYNEQFFGPGTRLTVL.

This clone was observed a few times. The rearrangement links TRBV7-2 to TRBJ1-1, with 9 positions matching TRBD1. The V segment lost 6 bases and the J segment 1 base; nucleotides outside the gene matches: 3. CDR1 and CDR2 (germline): SGHTA, FQGNSA. This CDR3 has 14 amino acids. CDR3 sequence reads: CASRRQGGNTEAFF. The CDR3 DNA reads as TGTGCCAGCAGGCGACAGGGGGGGAACACTGAAGCTTTCTTT.